Listed below are T cell receptor beta chains from one sample, sequenced in a study of patients and donors after allogeneic stem cell transplantation. One entry per CDR3 protein, called by TCRdb with MiXCR from the RT-PCR reads. The sample holds 920,000 or so distinct CDR3 sequences, approximately 18% seen once. Sample: blood, either unsorted or a sorted T cell fraction (not recorded which). The receptors stem from a human donor who was either an allogeneic HSCT recipient or a stem cell or donor lymphocyte infusion donor (not recorded which). It is not recorded whose cells these are; they may come from a transplant donor. Each CDR3 is given with its conserved first and last residue. The D gene is left open where the match is weak. The size field is filled for only some rows; it gives once, few, many or a size class.

TRBV7-9,TRBD2,few,TRBJ2-7,TGTGCCAGCAGCCCTGGACTAGCGGGAAGGGGGGAGCAGTACTTC,CASSPGLAGRGEQYF
TRBV28,NA,NA,TRBJ1-4,TGTGCCAGCATCAGTTTTTGGGGTCAGAATGAAAAACTGTTTTTT,CASISFWGQNEKLFF
TRBV11-1,NA,NA,TRBJ2-2,TGTGCCAGCAGCCTGTTTGGGGACGGAGACACCGGGGAGCTGTTTTTT,CASSLFGDGDTGELFF
TRBV7-9,NA,few,TRBJ1-1,TGTGCCAGCAGCCCCCCCCCCGCAGGGAGAACTGAAGCTTTCTTT,CASSPPPAGRTEAFF
TRBV5-1,NA,NA,TRBJ1-2,TGCGCCAGCAGCTTGAATAGTAGAAGCGGCTACACCTTC,CASSLNSRSGYTF
TRBV12-3/TRBV12-4,TRBD2,NA,TRBJ2-3,TGTGCCAGCAGTTTTGGGCTAGCGGAGATCACAGATACGCAGTATTTT,CASSFGLAEITDTQYF
TRBV5-1,TRBD1,NA,TRBJ2-7,TGCGCCAGCAGCTTGTTGGGGACAGGGGTGGACGAGCAGTACTTC,CASSLLGTGVDEQYF
TRBV6-5,TRBD1,few,TRBJ2-7,TGTGCCAGCAGTTACTACGCCTTGCCGTGGGACAGGTTCTACGAGCAGTACTTC,CASSYYALPWDRFYEQYF
TRBV12-3/TRBV12-4,NA,many,TRBJ1-1,TGTGCCAGCAGTTTGACCAGGCTGGCTGAAGCTTTCTTT,CASSLTRLAEAFF
TRBV27,TRBD2,few,TRBJ2-3,TGTGCCAGCAGACGGACGACTAGCGGGAAACGCACAGATACGCAGTATTTT,CASRRTTSGKRTDTQYF
TRBV9,NA,NA,TRBJ2-7,TGTGCCAGCAGCGTAGTAGCCAGCGGAGCCCCCCTCGAGCAGTACTTC,CASSVVASGAPLEQYF
TRBV11-3,NA,NA,TRBJ2-2,TGTGCCAGCAGCGGAAAAGGGGCCACCGGGGAGCTGTTTTTT,CASSGKGATGELFF
TRBV10-3,TRBD1,few,TRBJ1-5,TGTGCCATCAGTGAGGGGACAGTTAATAGCAATCAGCCCCAGCATTTT,CAISEGTVNSNQPQHF